The 8 T cell receptor beta chains reported below all come from one sample, sequenced in a study of cytomegalovirus exposure and HLA in healthy donors. Data came from immunoSEQ multiplex PCR; TCRdb stores just in-frame clones and leaves some out. Of over 70,000 clones in the sample, approximately 94% are singletons; the top ten hold 0.5% to 0.75%. The sequencing sample was made of PBMCs. These receptors all come from a woman aged 18 to 35 in good health and CMV-seronegative.

The chain uses TRBV27 and TRBJ2-7, with 9 nucleotides matching TRBD1. The length of the CDR3 is 18 residues. The junction had 21 bases not matched to a gene; V was cut back by 6 bases and J by 6 bases. CDR1 and CDR2 (germline): MNHEY, SMNVEV (reference sequence). The CDR3 here is CASSLTRSTGTGTSEQYF. CDR3 sequence (DNA): TGTGCCAGCAGCCTGACCCGATCCACCGGGACAGGGACATCCGAGCAGTACTTC.

V is TRBV29-1 and J is TRBJ2-7, with D possibly matching TRBD1 (7 bases). The CDR3 is made up of 17 amino acids. Germline V CDR1 and CDR2: SQVTM, ANQGSEA. Between the trimmed V and J ends, which lost 1 base and 8 bases, there was a span of 27 bases. The CDR3 region has the DNA TGCAGCGTTGAAGCGGTGGGGGGACGACAGGGCGCGGGTAAGCAGTACTTC. It codes for CSVEAVGGRQGAGKQYF.

This chain uses TRBV9 with TRBJ1-1; no firm D call. The CDR3 contains 13 residues. CDR1 and CDR2 from the germline V gene are SGDLS and YYNGEE. V lost 0 bases and J 8 bases, leaving 11 bases between the germline ends. This CDR3 reads CASSVVYSAEAFF. CDR3 in DNA: TGTGCCAGCAGCGTAGTTTACAGTGCCGAAGCTTTCTTT.

This clone has only one observation. Here the CDR3 reads CASSYSSYSNQPQHF. CDR3 bases: TGTGCCAGCAGTTACTCGAGCTATAGCAATCAGCCCCAGCATTTT. The V and J genes are TRBV6-5 and TRBJ1-5; D remains ambiguous. This CDR3 is 15 amino acids long. V was cut by 0 bases and J by 0 bases, with 6 bases left in between. CDR1 is MNHEY and CDR2 is SVGAGI in the germline V gene.

V and J are TRBV6-1 and TRBJ2-5, with 10 bases matching TRBD1. Germline V lookup: CDR1 MNHNS, CDR2 SASEGT. This CDR3 has 15 amino acids. The V segment lost 6 bases and the J segment 5 bases; nucleotides outside the gene matches: 9. CDR3 protein: CASSLGTGEPETQYF. The CDR3 coding sequence is TGTGCCAGCAGCCTCGGGACAGGGGAACCGGAGACCCAGTACTTC.

The rearrangement uses TRBV15 and TRBJ2-7; perhaps TRBD1 as D (6 bases). V was trimmed by 0 bases and J by 6 bases, leaving 12 bases between them. In germline, CDR1 is LNHNV, CDR2 YYDKDF (reference sequence). The CDR3 runs to 14 residues. The CDR3 protein is CATSRDNRDAEQYF. In nucleotides, the CDR3 is TGTGCCACCAGCAGAGATAACAGGGACGCCGAGCAGTACTTC. Using reference TRBV15 and TRBJ2-7 for the parts outside the CDR3, the full variable domain is DAMVIQNPRYQVTQFGKPVTLSCSQTLNHNVMYWYQQKSSQAPKLLFHYYDKDFNNEADTPDNFQSRRPNTSFCFLDIRSPGLGDTAMYLCATSRDNRDAEQYFGPGTRLTVT.

This chain joins TRBV15 and TRBJ2-5; the match to TRBD1 covers 9 bases. CDR1 is LNHNV, CDR2 YYDKDF, per germline (reference sequence). The CDR3 consists of 17 residues. V gave up 3 bases and J gave up 2 bases; unmatched junction bases: 10. CDR3 loop: CATSRITGTGRQETQYF. CDR3 bases: TGTGCCACCAGCAGGATAACCGGGACAGGGAGGCAAGAGACCCAGTACTTC. The complete variable domain, with remaining parts taken from reference TRBV15 and TRBJ2-5, reads DAMVIQNPRYQVTQFGKPVTLSCSQTLNHNVMYWYQQKSSQAPKLLFHYYDKDFNNEADTPDNFQSRRPNTSFCFLDIRSPGLGDTAMYLCATSRITGTGRQETQYFGPGTRLLVL.

The rearrangement joins TRBV6-6 to TRBJ1-1; D gene ambiguous. The CDR3 length is 13 residues. CDR1 is MNHNY and CDR2 is SVGAGI in the germline V gene (reference sequence). Trimming took off 6 bases at V and 7 bases at J, with 15 bases between the two ends. CDR3 amino acids: CASRVREKDEAFF. The CDR3 DNA is TGTGCCAGCAGAGTTAGGGAGAAGGATGAAGCTTTCTTT.